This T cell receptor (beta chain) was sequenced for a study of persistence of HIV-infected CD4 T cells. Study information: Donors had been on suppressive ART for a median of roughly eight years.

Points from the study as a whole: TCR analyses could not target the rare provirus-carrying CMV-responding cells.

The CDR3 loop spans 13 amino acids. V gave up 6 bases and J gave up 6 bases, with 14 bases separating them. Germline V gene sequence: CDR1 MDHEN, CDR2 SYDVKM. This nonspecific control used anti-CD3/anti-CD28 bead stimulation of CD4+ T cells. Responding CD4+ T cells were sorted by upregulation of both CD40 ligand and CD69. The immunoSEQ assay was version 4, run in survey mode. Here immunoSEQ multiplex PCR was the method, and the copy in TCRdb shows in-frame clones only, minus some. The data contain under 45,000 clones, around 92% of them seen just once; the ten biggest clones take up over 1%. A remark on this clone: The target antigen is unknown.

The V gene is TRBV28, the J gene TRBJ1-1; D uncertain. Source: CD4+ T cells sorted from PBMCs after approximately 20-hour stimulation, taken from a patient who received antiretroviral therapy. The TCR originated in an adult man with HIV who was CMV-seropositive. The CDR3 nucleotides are TGTGCCAGCAGCCTCATGGTACGGTCTGAAGCTTTCTTT. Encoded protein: CASSLMVRSEAFF.